The rows below give T cell receptor beta chains drawn from one sample of a study of cytomegalovirus exposure and HLA in healthy donors. Only in-frame clones appear in the TCRdb table, and some are missing; sequencing was by immunoSEQ multiplex PCR. Here the sample spans fewer than 90,000 clones, over 75% being singletons. Sequencing used PBMCs. The source of these receptors is a human donor in good health. CDR3s include the opening cysteine and the closing phenylalanine or tryptophan. D genes are given only for firm matches. Clone size is stated in some rows and not others, as once, few, many or a class when expanded.

>NA|TRBV29-1|TRBJ1-2|NA
CSVESGSYGYTF
TGCAGCGTTGAAAGTGGGAGTTATGGCTACACCTTC
>few|TRBV18|TRBJ1-1|NA
CASSLLVTGQNTEAFF
TGTGCCAGCTCACTTCTAGTGACAGGACAGAACACTGAAGCTTTCTTT
>NA|TRBV5-1|TRBJ2-7|TRBD2
CASRFTSAEAYEQYF
TGCGCCAGCAGATTTACTAGCGCCGAGGCATACGAGCAGTACTTC
>NA|TRBV9|TRBJ1-1|TRBD1
CASRGGTGSNTEAFF
TGTGCCAGCAGAGGGGGGACAGGCTCCAACACTGAAGCTTTCTTT
>NA|TRBV5-8|TRBJ2-1|NA
CASSLAYNEQFF
TGTGCCAGCAGCTTGGCTTACAATGAGCAGTTCTTC
>NA|TRBV6-1|TRBJ1-2|TRBD1
CASRETGDYGYTF
TGTGCCAGCAGAGAAACAGGGGACTATGGCTACACCTTC
>NA|TRBV10-3|TRBJ1-1|NA
CATNWGDTEAFF
TGTGCCACCAACTGGGGGGACACTGAAGCTTTCTTT
>once|TRBV19|TRBJ1-2|NA
CASSFLRDTTNYGYTF
TGTGCCAGTAGTTTTCTCCGGGACACAACTAACTATGGCTACACCTTC
>NA|TRBV19|TRBJ2-7|TRBD2
CATRDGSGRYEQYF
TGTGCCACTCGGGACGGTAGCGGGAGATACGAGCAGTACTTC
>NA|TRBV9|TRBJ1-3|TRBD1
CASSKLDRQSGNTIYF
TGTGCCAGCAGCAAATTGGACAGGCAATCTGGAAACACCATATATTTT
>NA|TRBV15|TRBJ2-3|TRBD1
CATSKRTGQGGDTQYF
TGTGCCACCAGCAAGCGAACGGGACAGGGAGGAGATACGCAGTATTTT
>NA|TRBV5-4|TRBJ2-5|NA
CASSLEGVQETQYF
TGTGCCAGCAGCTTGGAAGGGGTCCAAGAGACCCAGTACTTC
>NA|TRBV2|TRBJ1-1|TRBD1
CASSPDRDAEAFF
TGTGCCAGCAGCCCCGACAGGGACGCTGAAGCTTTCTTT
>NA|TRBV6-5|TRBJ1-2|TRBD1
CASRARDRDSYGYPF
TGTGCCAGCAGGGCCCGGGACAGGGATTCATATGGCTACCCCTTC
>NA|TRBV11-3|TRBJ2-2|NA
CASSLGGTNTGELFF
TGTGCCAGCAGTCTGGGGGGAACGAACACCGGGGAGCTGTTTTTT
>NA|TRBV4-1|TRBJ1-2|TRBD1
CASSQAPGQGGYGYTF
TGCGCCAGCAGCCAAGCTCCGGGACAGGGGGGCTATGGCTACACCTTC
>NA|TRBV11-1|TRBJ2-3|NA
CASSPRVGGTDTQYF
TGTGCCAGCAGCCCCCGGGTCGGAGGAACAGACACGCAGTATTTT
>NA|TRBV27|TRBJ1-2|NA
CASSSAGLRDGYTF
TGTGCCAGCAGTTCAGCAGGGCTTAGGGATGGCTACACCTTC
>NA|TRBV2|TRBJ1-3|NA
CASSPGGNTIYF
TGTGCCAGCAGCCCAGGTGGAAACACCATATATTTT
>NA|TRBV5-1|TRBJ1-1|TRBD1
CASSETQGWTEAFF
TGCGCCAGCAGCGAGACACAGGGGTGGACTGAAGCTTTCTTT
>NA|TRBV9|TRBJ1-4|NA
CASSVSSDTEKLFF
TGTGCCAGCAGCGTCTCCAGTGACACTGAAAAACTGTTTTTT
>NA|TRBV19|TRBJ1-2|NA
CASSISGSRYGYTF
TGTGCCAGTAGTATAAGTGGGAGTCGGTATGGCTACACCTTC
>NA|TRBV1|TRBJ2-2|NA
CTSSETSGGITGELFF
TGCACCAGCAGCGAGACTAGCGGGGGGATCACCGGGGAGCTGTTTTTT
>NA|TRBV5-4|TRBJ2-7|NA
CASRGGGGAFDEQYF
TGTGCCAGTCGGGGGGGAGGGGGCGCTTTCGACGAGCAGTACTTC
>NA|TRBV5-4|TRBJ2-5|NA
CASSLTQGGLGETQYF
TGTGCCAGCAGCTTGACTCAGGGCGGCTTGGGAGAGACCCAGTACTTC
>NA|TRBV6-6|TRBJ1-2|NA
CASSYQAGSNYGYPF
TGTGCCAGCAGTTACCAAGCGGGCTCTAACTATGGCTACCCCTTC
>NA|TRBV11-2|TRBJ2-7|TRBD2
CASSFTSGGPYEQYF
TGTGCCAGCAGCTTTACTAGCGGGGGACCCTACGAGCAGTACTTC
>NA|TRBV7-2|TRBJ1-4|TRBD1
CASSAQGNNEKLFF
TGTGCCAGCAGCGCACAGGGGAATAATGAAAAACTGTTTTTT
>NA|TRBV2|TRBJ2-3|TRBD1
CASSRRDRVGDTQYF
TGTGCCAGCAGTCGCCGGGACAGGGTCGGGGATACGCAGTATTTT
>NA|TRBV25-1|TRBJ1-1|NA
CASSVEGATEAFF
TGTGCCAGCAGTGTGGAAGGGGCCACTGAAGCTTTCTTT
>NA|TRBV10-3|TRBJ1-2|TRBD1
CAISALSRDRGQGYTF
TGTGCCATCAGTGCCTTAAGCCGGGACAGGGGGCAAGGCTACACCTTC
>NA|TRBV2|TRBJ2-7|NA
CASTPGSAEQYF
TGTGCCAGCACCCCAGGGTCGGCTGAGCAGTACTTC
>NA|TRBV6-1|TRBJ2-7|TRBD1
CASTQGVRHEQYF
TGTGCCAGTACACAGGGGGTCCGTCACGAGCAGTACTTC
>NA|TRBV9|TRBJ1-2|NA
CASSVGDTGITNYGYTF
TGTGCCAGCAGCGTAGGGGACACAGGGATTACTAACTATGGCTACACCTTC
>NA|TRBV29-1|TRBJ2-3|TRBD1
CSVEVGTGDTQYF
TGCAGCGTTGAAGTTGGGACAGGGGATACGCAGTATTTT
>NA|TRBV6-4|TRBJ1-1|NA
CASRALGGTEAFF
TGTGCCAGCAGAGCTCTGGGGGGCACTGAAGCTTTCTTT
>NA|TRBV9|TRBJ2-5|TRBD1
CASSVVPHRGQETQYF
TGTGCCAGCAGCGTAGTCCCGCACAGGGGGCAAGAGACCCAGTACTTC
>once|TRBV29-1|TRBJ1-2|NA
CSAATRGQTYGYTF
TGCAGCGCAGCCACCCGAGGACAGACCTATGGCTACACCTTC
>few|TRBV5-4|TRBJ2-5|NA
CASSLPPTGTPTETQYF
TGTGCCAGCAGCTTGCCTCCGACCGGGACTCCAACAGAGACCCAGTACTTC
>few|TRBV5-1|TRBJ2-1|TRBD2
CASSLGLAGVNEQFF
TGCGCCAGCAGCTTAGGACTAGCGGGGGTAAATGAGCAGTTCTTC
>NA|TRBV2|TRBJ2-7|NA
CASNPPFAYEQYF
TGTGCCAGCAATCCTCCCTTCGCCTACGAGCAGTACTTC
>NA|TRBV6-5|TRBJ2-6|NA
CASSYGGRFSFVLTF
TGTGCCAGCAGTTACGGAGGCCGGTTTTCCTTCGTCCTGACTTTC
>NA|TRBV10-2|TRBJ2-1|NA
CASSESSLYNEQFF
TGCGCCAGCAGTGAGTCTAGCCTCTACAATGAGCAGTTCTTC
>NA|TRBV7-9|TRBJ2-5|NA
CSSSSGWETQYF
TGTTCCAGCAGCTCCGGGTGGGAGACCCAGTACTTC
>NA|TRBV9|TRBJ2-7|TRBD1
CASSAPGQGYEQYF
TGTGCCAGCAGCGCGCCGGGACAGGGGTACGAGCAGTACTTC
>once|TRBV9|TRBJ1-2|NA
CASGGNSQGYTF
TGTGCCAGCGGCGGCAACAGTCAAGGCTACACCTTC
>NA|TRBV6-1|TRBJ1-2|TRBD1
CASRGQGHGYTF
TGTGCCAGCAGGGGACAGGGACATGGCTACACCTTC
>NA|TRBV25-1|TRBJ2-2|NA
CASSDRGRHTGELFF
TGTGCCAGCAGTGACCGGGGTAGGCACACCGGGGAGCTGTTTTTT
>NA|TRBV7-3|TRBJ1-6|NA
CASSLIPGFSPLHF
TGTGCCAGCAGCTTAATTCCAGGGTTTTCACCCCTCCACTTT
>NA|TRBV5-6|TRBJ1-1|NA
CASLRRDSNTEAFF
TGTGCCAGCTTACGGCGGGATTCTAACACTGAAGCTTTCTTT
>NA|TRBV9|TRBJ1-1|NA
CASSVVPGVIEAFF
TGTGCCAGCAGCGTAGTGCCAGGGGTGATTGAAGCTTTCTTT
>NA|TRBV27|TRBJ1-4|NA
CASSLRGASKKLFF
TGTGCCAGCAGTTTGCGGGGGGCTTCGAAAAAACTGTTTTTT
>NA|TRBV14|TRBJ1-2|TRBD1
CASSQRQGADGYTF
TGTGCCAGCAGCCAAAGACAGGGGGCCGATGGCTACACCTTC
>NA|TRBV7-2|TRBJ1-2|TRBD1
CASSPQTGGPYGYTF
TGTGCCAGCAGCCCACAGACAGGGGGGCCCTATGGCTACACCTTC
>NA|TRBV5-4|TRBJ2-5|TRBD2
CASSSGLAGGKSEQETQYF
TGTGCCAGCAGCAGCGGACTAGCGGGGGGGAAGTCGGAGCAAGAGACCCAGTACTTC